The clone carrying this T cell receptor beta chain was found a few times. Its antigen is not known. A TCRbeta library incorporating unique molecular identifiers was prepared. TCRdb redid the calling of the PCR reads with MiXCR, one entry per CDR3 protein. The sample holds 600,000 to 700,000 distinct CDR3 sequences; over 10% are singletons and the top ten take 0.75% to 0.85%. These data belong to a study of T-cell reconstitution after alpha-beta-depleted transplantation in children. General observations from the study: Several hundred rapidly expanded clones from non-depleted graft cells reportedly supplied alpha-beta T cells about two months post-transplant.

Germline V gives CDR1 SGHRS, CDR2 YFSETQ. With 7 bases removed from V and 0 bases from J, the gap between germline ends came to 14 bases. This CDR3 region has 16 residues. Sequencing was performed on PBMCs, taken before TCRalphabeta/CD19-depleted stem cell transplant. The TCR originated in a girl under 10 years old with congenital amegakaryocytic thrombocytopenia, due to receive a stem cell transplant. This sequence joins TRBV5-1 and TRBJ2-6; no definite D call. CDR3 sequence (DNA): TGCGCCAGCCACGCCCTAGTTACCTCTGGGGCCAACGTCCTGACTTTC. It translates to CASHALVTSGANVLTF.